Given below is one T cell receptor beta chain in context. The same CDR3 is also encoded by other DNA sequences in this sample. Treatment reported: around 19 received Ad26.COV2.S at low or high dose, single or two shots; 5 received placebo; per-sample allocation not given. After the first vaccine or placebo injection, samples were drawn on day 63. These data originate in a study of Ad26.COV2.S vaccination and SARS-CoV-2 variants. Libraries were prepared by immunoSEQ multiplex PCR; TCRdb keeps only in-frame clonotypes and omits some of them. Altogether about 220,000 clones are present, roughly 90% being singletons, with the ten largest covering around 11%. V shed 5 bases, J shed 2 bases, and the junction held 6 bases outside the gene matches. Looked up from germline, CDR1 is SGHTA and CDR2 is FQGTGA. This CDR3 has 16 amino acids.

The TCR originated in a person between 18 and 60 years old who received the Ad26.COV2.S COVID-19 vaccine or a placebo. The sequences come from peripheral blood, collected in a trial of Ad26.COV2.S vaccine versus placebo. The rearrangement joins TRBV7-3 to TRBJ2-6; 7 bases match TRBD1. CDR3 loop: CASSPQGGAGANVLTF. The CDR3 DNA sequence: TGTGCCAGCAGCCCACAAGGGGGCGCTGGGGCCAACGTCCTGACTTTC. Full variable domain (outside the CDR3, taken from reference TRBV7-3 and TRBJ2-6): GAGVSQTPSNKVTEKGKYVELRCDPISGHTALYWYRQSLGQGPEFLIYFQGTGAADDSGLPNDRFFAVRPEGSVSTLKIQRTERGDSAVYLCASSPQGGAGANVLTFGAGSRLTVL.